The 13 T cell receptor beta chains below come from one sample, sequenced in a study of blood T cell repertoires in COVID-19. TCRdb's table, derived via immunoSEQ multiplex PCR, lists solely in-frame clones and lacks some. This table holds a few hundred thousand clones, roughly 86% found once. Sequenced material: peripheral blood. These receptors were collected from a woman aged 25 to 39 who had recovered from COVID-19.

The chain couples TRBV28 to TRBJ1-6; 7 bases are a match to TRBD1. Germline V gene sequence: CDR1 MDHEN, CDR2 SYDVKM. V lost 6 bases and J lost 0; bases outside the gene matches: 17. The CDR3 runs to 20 residues. The CDR3 region is CASRTPWTGPESSYNSPLHF. The CDR3 nucleotides read TGTGCCAGCAGAACACCCTGGACAGGACCCGAGAGCTCCTATAATTCACCCCTCCACTTT.

The rearrangement uses TRBV19 and TRBJ2-7; D might be TRBD1 (6 bases). Trimming stripped 1 base from V and 2 bases from J, with 12 bases between. The CDR3 has 15 residues. Germline CDR1 and CDR2: LNHDA and SQIVND (reference sequence). The DNA for the CDR3 is TGTGCCAGTAGTATAGGGCAGGGGATTACCTACGAGCAGTACTTC. The encoded protein is CASSIGQGITYEQYF.

The chain carries TRBV4-1 and TRBJ2-5; TRBD1 might be the D (6 bases). This CDR3 has 14 residues. V was trimmed by 4 bases and J by 5 bases, leaving 14 bases between them. Germline V gene sequence: CDR1 MGHRA, CDR2 YSYEKL. CDR3 nucleotide sequence: TGCGCCAGCAGCCCAACAGGGATTCAGGAGACCCAGTACTTC. Translated: CASSPTGIQETQYF.

This rearrangement joins TRBV6-4 to TRBJ1-2; D is possibly TRBD1 (5 bases). The CDR3 sequence is 13 residues long. V was trimmed by 3 bases and J by 8 bases, leaving 13 bases between them. Germline V gives CDR1 MRHNA, CDR2 SNTAGT. This chain's CDR3 is CASSEWQGGGYTF. CDR3 coding DNA: TGTGCCAGCAGTGAATGGCAGGGAGGGGGCTACACCTTC.

The chain combines TRBV6-4 with TRBJ2-1, with D tentatively TRBD1 (6 bases). The germline CDR1 and CDR2 sequences are MRHNA and SNTAGT. V shed 5 bases and J shed 5 bases, with 10 bases lying between them. The CDR3 has 13 residues. The CDR3 is CASSYRDNNEQFF. The CDR3 nucleotides are TGTGCCAGCAGTTACCGGGACAACAATGAGCAGTTCTTC.

The J gene is TRBJ2-3, the V gene TRBV5-4; 7 nucleotides align to TRBD1. V lost 4 bases and J lost 1; bases outside the gene matches: 3. Germline lookup yields CDR1 SGHNT and CDR2 YYREEE (reference sequence). The CDR3 loop spans 14 amino acids. The CDR3 coding sequence is TGTGCCAGCAGCAAAACAGGGGGCACAGATACGCAGTATTTT. Amino acids: CASSKTGGTDTQYF.

This chain connects TRBV15 to TRBJ2-5; 9 bases agree with TRBD2. The CDR3 spans 15 residues. The germline V gene has CDR1 LNHNV and CDR2 YYDKDF (reference sequence). The V segment lost 3 bases and the J segment 5 bases; nucleotides outside the gene matches: 7. CDR3 amino acids: CATSRLLAGIETQYF. The CDR3 DNA reads as TGTGCCACCAGCAGGTTACTAGCGGGTATCGAGACCCAGTACTTC.

This sequence joins TRBV6-5 and TRBJ2-7, with a weak D call TRBD2 (6 bases). Trimming took 8 bases from V and 5 from J, leaving 19 bases between them. The CDR3 spans 14 residues. CDR1 is MNHEY and CDR2 is SVGAGI in the germline V gene. This chain's CDR3 is CASCRRRESNEQYF. DNA of the CDR3: TGTGCCAGCTGTCGGCGGAGGGAAAGCAACGAGCAGTACTTC.

The V and J genes are TRBV19 and TRBJ2-7; TRBD1 aligns across 10 bases. Germline loops: CDR1 LNHDA, CDR2 SQIVND (reference sequence). After removal of 7 bases from V and 2 bases from J, the junction contained 8 bases not matched to a gene. This CDR3 comprises 15 residues. The CDR3 bases are TGTGCCAGTAACCCCGGGACAGGGGTTGCCTACGAGCAGTACTTC. This codes for CASNPGTGVAYEQYF.

This clone appeared a few times. The chain recombines TRBV6-5 with TRBJ1-1; D unresolved. Trimming removed 5 bases at V and 1 base at J, with 14 bases between. This CDR3 comprises 15 residues. The germline V gene encodes CDR1 MNHEY and CDR2 SVGAGI. The CDR3 is CASSRGKPGNTEAFF. CDR3 nucleotide sequence: TGTGCCAGCAGTCGTGGTAAACCGGGGAACACTGAAGCTTTCTTT.

The chain has TRBV27 and TRBJ1-6, with TRBD1 matching over 8 bases. V dropped 9 bases and J dropped 9; count of bases not matched to a gene: 16. CDR1 and CDR2 from the germline V gene are MNHEY and SMNVEV (reference sequence). This CDR3 comprises 16 residues. CDR3 residues: CASKTGEWGNFSPLHF. The CDR3 bases are TGTGCCAGTAAGACAGGGGAGTGGGGCAATTTTTCACCCCTCCACTTT.

This clone has more than one count but fewer than ten. The gene calls are TRBV10-3 and TRBJ2-5, with D possibly matching TRBD1 (5 bases). The CDR3 sequence is 14 residues long. The V end lost 10 bases, the J end lost 5 bases, and 20 bases lay between the germline ends. CDR1 and CDR2 (germline): ENHRY, SYGVKD. CDR3 in DNA: TGTGCCACCGCCCCCCAGGGAACGACGGAGACCCAGTACTTC. It encodes CATAPQGTTETQYF.

This clone has just a few counts. The chain combines TRBV5-1 with TRBJ2-7; tentatively, D is TRBD1 (5 bases). The germline V gene encodes CDR1 SGHRS and CDR2 YFSETQ. Trimming removed 0 bases from V and 4 bases from J, with 11 bases in between. The CDR3 covers 14 residues. CDR3 in amino acids: CASSLGGGKYEQYF. CDR3 sequence (DNA): TGCGCCAGCAGCTTGGGGGGCGGAAAATACGAGCAGTACTTC.